Ten or more counts support the clone carrying this T cell receptor (beta chain). Its target is not known. This sample is part of a study of regulatory T cells in long-lasting Graves disease. Overall study context: By definition, persistent Graves' disease involved antithyroid drugs for over 5 years alongside positive TSH receptor antibodies. Study results and limitations: Persistent disease was characterized by preferential usage of TRBV28, TRBJ1-2 and TRBJ2-5. Persistent cases of Graves' showed reduced TCR diversity relative to newly diagnosed patients.

In building TCR beta libraries, iRepertoire HTBI primers were used together with Arm-PCR of CDR3 regions. TCRdb analysed the multiplex PCR reads with MiXCR anew, one entry per CDR3 protein. The table has about 470,000 distinct CDR3 sequences, less than 25% seen once; the top ten hold about 7.8%. V dropped 0 bases and J dropped 4 bases, with 13 bases sitting between them. The CDR3 totals 14 residues. The germline gives CDR1 DFQATT, CDR2 SNEGSKA (reference sequence). As for time point: persistent/refractory GD, antithyroid drugs over 5 years with positive TRAb. PBMC RNA served as the TCR library source. Guidelines of the American Thyroid Association were used to diagnose Graves' disease.

The chain is built from TRBV20-1 and TRBJ2-7; no reliable D call. Sequencing was performed on peripheral blood mononuclear cells (PBMCs), taken when the disease was refractory, from a patient treated with antithyroid drugs. The sequence came from a female donor with Graves disease. The CDR3 nucleotides read TGCAGTGCTAGAGATCCCGCGAGAAGTTACGAGCAGTACTTC. Translated, it gives CSARDPARSYEQYF.